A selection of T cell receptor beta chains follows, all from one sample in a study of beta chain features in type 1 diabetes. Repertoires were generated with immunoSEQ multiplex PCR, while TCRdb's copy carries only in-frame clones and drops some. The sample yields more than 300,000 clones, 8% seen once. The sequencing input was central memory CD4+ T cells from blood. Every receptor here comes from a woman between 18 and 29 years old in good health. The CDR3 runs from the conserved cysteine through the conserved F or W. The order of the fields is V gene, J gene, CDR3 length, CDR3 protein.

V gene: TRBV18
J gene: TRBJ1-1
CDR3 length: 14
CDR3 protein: CASFTGQGRTEAFF

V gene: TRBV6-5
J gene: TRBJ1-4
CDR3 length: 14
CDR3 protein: CASSYGVHNEKLFF

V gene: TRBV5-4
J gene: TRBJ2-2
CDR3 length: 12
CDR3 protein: CASSSATGELFF

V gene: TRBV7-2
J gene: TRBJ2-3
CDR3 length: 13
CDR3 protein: CASTSGSTDTQYF

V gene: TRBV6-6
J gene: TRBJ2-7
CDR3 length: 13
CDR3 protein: CASSYASSYEQYF

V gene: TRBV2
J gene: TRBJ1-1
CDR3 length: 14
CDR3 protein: CASRIGGLDTEAFF

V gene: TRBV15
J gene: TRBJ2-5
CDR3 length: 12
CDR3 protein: CATSWTGETQYF

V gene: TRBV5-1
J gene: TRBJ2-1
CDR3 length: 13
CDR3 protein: CASSNVVNNEQFF

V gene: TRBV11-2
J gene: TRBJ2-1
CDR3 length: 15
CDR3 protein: CASSLVLADYNEQFF

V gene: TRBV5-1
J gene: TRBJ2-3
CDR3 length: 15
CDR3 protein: CASSPGTGGGDTQYF

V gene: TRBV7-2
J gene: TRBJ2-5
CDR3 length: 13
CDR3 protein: CASSPLLGKTQYF

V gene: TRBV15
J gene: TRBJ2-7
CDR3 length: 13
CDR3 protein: CATRKHGWDEQYF

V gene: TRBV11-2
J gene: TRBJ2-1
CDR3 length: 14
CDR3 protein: CASSNRGRLDEQFF

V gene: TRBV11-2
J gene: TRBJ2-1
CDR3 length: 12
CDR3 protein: CASSLVSGPQFF

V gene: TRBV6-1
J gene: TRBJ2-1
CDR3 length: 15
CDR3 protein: CASRSRTGGYNEQFF

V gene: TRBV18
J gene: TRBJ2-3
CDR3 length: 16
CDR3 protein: CASSRTGPSNTYTQYF

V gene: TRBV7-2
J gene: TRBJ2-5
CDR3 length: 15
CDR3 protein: CASSLAGTKQETQYF

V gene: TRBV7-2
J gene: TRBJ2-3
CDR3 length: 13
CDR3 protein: CASSLLRLSGQYF

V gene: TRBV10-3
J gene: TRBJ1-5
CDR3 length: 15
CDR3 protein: CAISAQGDSNQPQHF

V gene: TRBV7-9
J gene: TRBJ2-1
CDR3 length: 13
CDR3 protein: CASSLRAANEQFF

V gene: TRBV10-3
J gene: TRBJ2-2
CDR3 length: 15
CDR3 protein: CATQPRGQSTGELFF

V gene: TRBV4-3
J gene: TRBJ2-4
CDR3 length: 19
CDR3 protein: CASSQDLLTDVGAKNIQYF

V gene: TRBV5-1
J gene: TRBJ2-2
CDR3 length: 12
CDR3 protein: CASSFQTGELFF

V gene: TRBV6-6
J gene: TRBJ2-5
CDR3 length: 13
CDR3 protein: CAISESTRETQYF

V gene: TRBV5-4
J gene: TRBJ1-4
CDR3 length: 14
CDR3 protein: CASSLQGAGEKLFF

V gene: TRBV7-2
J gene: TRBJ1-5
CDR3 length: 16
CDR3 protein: CASSPQPQGTHQPQHF

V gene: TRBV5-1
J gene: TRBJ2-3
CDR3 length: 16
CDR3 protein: CASSMGEGRGTDTQYF

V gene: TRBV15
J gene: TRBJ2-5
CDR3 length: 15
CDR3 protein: CATSREPSGQETQYF

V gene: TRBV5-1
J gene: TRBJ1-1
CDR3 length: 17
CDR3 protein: CASSSRIRESVRTEAFF

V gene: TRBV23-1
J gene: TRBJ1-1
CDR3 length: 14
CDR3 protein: CASKGADSNTEAFF

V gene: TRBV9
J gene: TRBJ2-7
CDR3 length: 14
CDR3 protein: CASSVGSGSTEQYF

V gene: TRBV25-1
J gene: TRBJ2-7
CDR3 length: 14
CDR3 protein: CASSEGGKSYEQYF

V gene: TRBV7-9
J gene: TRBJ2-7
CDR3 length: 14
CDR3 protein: CASSLAGTQYEQYF

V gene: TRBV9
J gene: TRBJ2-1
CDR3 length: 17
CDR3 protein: CASSQTLAGGSGNEQFF

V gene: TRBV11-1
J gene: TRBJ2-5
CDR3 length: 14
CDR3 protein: CASSLAQSPKTQYF

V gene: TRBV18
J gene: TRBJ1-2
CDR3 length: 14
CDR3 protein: CASSLQGQGDGYTF

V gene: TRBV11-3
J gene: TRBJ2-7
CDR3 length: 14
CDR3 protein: CASSLMKGSYEQYF

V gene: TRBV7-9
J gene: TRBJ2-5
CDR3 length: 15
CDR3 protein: CASSHGTSSQETQYF

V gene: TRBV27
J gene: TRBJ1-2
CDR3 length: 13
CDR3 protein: CASSLRGSFGYTF

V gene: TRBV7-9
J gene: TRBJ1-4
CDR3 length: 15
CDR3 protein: CASSLGQGSGEKLFF

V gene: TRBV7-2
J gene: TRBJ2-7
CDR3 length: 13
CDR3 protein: CASSLDSDHEQYF

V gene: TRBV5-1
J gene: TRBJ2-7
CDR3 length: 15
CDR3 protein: CASSLGAGSGYEQYF

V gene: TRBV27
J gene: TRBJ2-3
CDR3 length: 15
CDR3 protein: CASSSSPTRTDTQYF

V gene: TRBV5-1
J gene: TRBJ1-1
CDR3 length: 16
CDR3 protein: CASSPRTTATNTEAFF

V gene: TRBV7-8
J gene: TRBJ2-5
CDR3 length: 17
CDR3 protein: CASSLVSPGRYQETQYF

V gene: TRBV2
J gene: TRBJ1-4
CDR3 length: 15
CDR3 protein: CASATVGVRREKLFF

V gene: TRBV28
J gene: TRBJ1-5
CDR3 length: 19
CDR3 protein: CASSPRSGTGSYSNQPQHF

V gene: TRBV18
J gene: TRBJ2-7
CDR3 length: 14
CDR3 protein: CASSRTTSGMEQYF

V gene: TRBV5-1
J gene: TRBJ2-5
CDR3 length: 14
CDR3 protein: CASSLGGQRETQYF

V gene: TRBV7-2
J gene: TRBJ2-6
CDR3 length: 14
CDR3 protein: CASSVNSGANVLTF

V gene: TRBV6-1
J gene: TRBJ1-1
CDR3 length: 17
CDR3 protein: CASSDLGQGGRNTEAFF

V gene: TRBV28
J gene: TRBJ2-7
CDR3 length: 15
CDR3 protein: CASSQRTSGSHEQYF

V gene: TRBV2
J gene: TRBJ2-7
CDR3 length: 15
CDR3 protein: CASKYQTSGNYEQYF

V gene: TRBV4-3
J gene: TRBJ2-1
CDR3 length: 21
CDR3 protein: CASSQDVAGGPGSSRYNEQFF

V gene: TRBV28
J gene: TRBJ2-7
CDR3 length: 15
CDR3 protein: CASTRGRAGSYEQYF

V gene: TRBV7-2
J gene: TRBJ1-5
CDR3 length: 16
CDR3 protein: CASSRGRDREGQPQHF

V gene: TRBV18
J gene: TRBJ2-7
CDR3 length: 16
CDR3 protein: CASSKGRNAGSYEQYF

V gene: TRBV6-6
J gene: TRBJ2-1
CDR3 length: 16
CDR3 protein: CASSNLAGGTYNEQFF

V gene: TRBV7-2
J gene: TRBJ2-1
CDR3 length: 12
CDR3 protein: CASSIAFNEQFF